The 22 T cell receptor beta chains below were found in one sample sequenced in a study of metastatic and nonmetastatic thyroid tumors (TCRdb year 2020). The library was prepared using PCR. The sample was run on an Illumina HiSeq 4000. Starting from the raw public reads, TCRdb applied fastp trimming at Q25, assembled clones with MiXCR and retained in-frame beta chains. This sample gives roughly 15,000 clones in total; approximately 19% of them show up just once. Clones ranked in the top ten supply approximately 15% of the sample. None of the patients had been given any treatment before thyroid surgery. The specimen sequenced was blood. The receptors shown here come from a female donor with papillary thyroid cancer or a benign thyroid nodule (not recorded which). Some clones in this sample may be carry-over from other donors' samples.

This clone has a count of ten or more. V is TRBV30 and J is TRBJ2-2; D remains unclear. The CDR3 covers 14 residues. CDR1 is GTSNPN, CDR2 SVGIG, per germline (reference sequence). Trimming took 3 bases from V and 0 from J, leaving 8 bases between them. CDR3 amino acids: CAWRGTTNTGELFF. CDR3 bases: TGTGCCTGGAGGGGTACTACGAACACCGGGGAGCTGTTTTTT.

There are many counts of this clone. This chain uses TRBV20-1 with TRBJ2-1; TRBD2 aligns across 8 bases. The V and J ends lost 6 bases and 0 bases, in that order; junction bases with no gene match: 7. CDR3 length: 15 amino acids. Germline lookup yields CDR1 DFQATT and CDR2 SNEGSKA (reference sequence). CDR3 sequence reads: CSATPGTSSYNEQFF. CDR3 DNA sequence: TGCAGTGCAACCCCCGGGACTAGCTCCTACAATGAGCAGTTCTTC.

The rearrangement joins TRBV11-3 to TRBJ2-7; 8 bases match TRBD1. Germline CDR1 is SGHNT and CDR2 is YENEEA. The CDR3 contains 14 residues. The ends lost 6 bases at V and 5 bases at J; junction bases unmatched: 9. CDR3 in amino acids: CASRRQGQGNEQYF. DNA of the CDR3: TGTGCCAGCAGGAGACAGGGGCAGGGCAACGAGCAGTACTTC.

Comments on this clone: An end of the junction differs from the germline gene, which may be a read error. The chain combines TRBV6-4 with TRBJ2-1; 11 bases fit TRBD2. The CDR3 totals 14 residues. Germline CDR1 and CDR2: MRHNA and SNTAGT. CDR3 nucleotides: TGTGCCATCAGTGAGGGACTAGCGGACAATGAGCAGTTCTTC. The encoded protein is CAISEGLADNEQFF.

As concerns this clone: One base away lies a much larger clone, so this may be a sequencing read error. The J gene is TRBJ2-1, the V gene TRBV11-1; tentative D call: TRBD1 (5 bases). This CDR3 has 18 amino acids. Germline lookup yields CDR1 SGHAT and CDR2 FQDESV (reference sequence). Trimming shortened V by 5 bases and J by 7 bases, and 27 bases separated the two germline ends. The CDR3 DNA sequence: TGTGCCAGCAGCGCATACGTTGGGGCGTGGGTTAATAGGAATGAGCAGTTCTTC. Translating it yields CASSAYVGAWVNRNEQFF.

This clone was counted a few times. This chain connects TRBV6-1 to TRBJ2-7; a possible D gene is TRBD2 (6 bases). Per the germline V gene, CDR1 is MNHNS and CDR2 is SASEGT. Trimming left V 7 bases short and J 7 bases short, with 11 bases between. This CDR3 comprises 11 residues. This chain's CDR3 is CASTGGREQYF. In DNA form, the CDR3 reads TGTGCCAGCACTGGGGGGAGAGAGCAGTACTTC.

This clone has a handful of counts. The chain recombines TRBV2 with TRBJ2-5; 7 bases map to TRBD2. CDR1 and CDR2 from the germline V gene are SNHLY and FYNNEI. With 10 bases clipped from V and 5 bases from J, the junction kept 13 bases outside the gene matches. This CDR3 contains 14 residues. The CDR3 DNA follows: TGTGCCATCATACTCGGCGGGAGTGATGAGACCCAGTACTTC. This gives the protein CAIILGGSDETQYF.

The rearrangement uses TRBV12-3 or TRBV12-4 and TRBJ2-1; tentatively, D is TRBD1 (5 bases). Trimming removed 3 bases from V and 0 bases from J, with 12 bases in between. CDR3 length equals 16 residues. The DNA of the CDR3 is TGTGCCAGCAGTTTGGTCCGGACATACTCCTACAATGAGCAGTTCTTC. This sequence encodes CASSLVRTYSYNEQFF.

This clone was detected ten times or more. The chain carries TRBV20-1 and TRBJ2-5; 8 bases agree with TRBD1. The germline CDR1 and CDR2 sequences are DFQATT and SNEGSKA (reference sequence). The CDR3 is 13 residues long. V lost 5 bases and J lost 7; bases outside the gene matches: 9. CDR3 region: CSAAGTGFWTQYF. For the CDR3, the DNA is TGCAGTGCTGCCGGGACAGGTTTTTGGACCCAGTACTTC.

CDR3 sequence: CASSSRGSDTEAFF. The CDR3 DNA sequence: TGCGCCAGCAGCAGCAGGGGGTCAGACACTGAAGCTTTCTTT. The V call is TRBV5-1, the J call TRBJ1-1; 7 nucleotides agree with TRBD1. CDR1 is SGHRS, CDR2 YFSETQ, per germline. The CDR3 covers 14 residues. V lost 4 bases, J lost 3 bases, and 6 bases stayed unmatched.

This clone was counted ten times or more. A much larger clone lies a single base off, so this may be a read error. This chain joins TRBV12-3 or TRBV12-4 and TRBJ1-3, with D perhaps TRBD1 (5 bases). CDR3 length: 13 residues. CDR3 residues: CASSPGGGNTTYF. CDR3 nucleotide sequence: TGTGCCAGCAGCCCCGGGGGGGGAAACACCACATATTTT.

Sample share makes this clone medium-sized. The V and J genes are TRBV19 and TRBJ1-3; D remains unclear. The germline V gene has CDR1 LNHDA and CDR2 SQIVND (reference sequence). V dropped 5 bases and J dropped 1 base, with 3 bases sitting between them. The CDR3 runs to 12 residues. The CDR3 spells CASSPSGNTIYF. The DNA for the CDR3 is TGTGCCAGTAGTCCTTCTGGAAACACCATATATTTT.

The chain joins TRBV4-1 to TRBJ2-3; tentative D call: TRBD2 (5 bases). V was shortened by 0 bases and J by 2 bases, with 21 bases between the two germline ends. The germline CDR1 and CDR2 sequences are MGHRA and YSYEKL. This CDR3 is 19 amino acids long. CDR3 DNA sequence: TGCGCCAGCAGCCAAGACGCGGGTCTCAGTGGGCCTATCACAGATACGCAGTATTTT. It is translated as CASSQDAGLSGPITDTQYF.

At least ten counts were recorded for this clone. The chain has TRBV5-1 and TRBJ2-3; D remains ambiguous. Germline-derived CDR1 and CDR2 are SGHRS and YFSETQ. Trimming removed 1 base from V and 4 bases from J, with 19 bases in between. The CDR3 sequence is 17 residues long. The CDR3 bases are TGCGCCAGCAGCTTGATCTTTGGCGGTGTGGACGCAGATACGCAGTATTTT. Protein: CASSLIFGGVDADTQYF.

For this clone: At one boundary the junction diverges from the germline segment, which might be a read error. The chain couples TRBV5-5 to TRBJ2-5, with D perhaps matching TRBD2 (5 bases). Germline V gives CDR1 SGHKS, CDR2 YYEKEE (reference sequence). CDR3 size: 12 residues. CDR3 loop: CANSRTQETKYF. As DNA, the CDR3 is TGTGCCAACAGCCGGACTCAAGAGACCAAGTACTTC.

The chain couples TRBV29-1 to TRBJ2-3; the D gene is possibly TRBD2 (5 bases). Germline CDR1 and CDR2: SQVTM and ANQGSEA. This CDR3 is built from 14 residues. Deletions cut 7 bases from V and 4 bases from J, with 18 bases between. As DNA, the CDR3 is TGCAGCGCTGAGGGCGGATCTAGAGCAGATACGCAGTATTTT. Translating gives CSAEGGSRADTQYF.

The chain uses TRBV20-1 and TRBJ1-1; TRBD1 is a possible D gene (6 bases). Germline V gives CDR1 DFQATT, CDR2 SNEGSKA (reference sequence). The CDR3 is 15 amino acids. V lost 3 bases to trimming and J lost 0 bases, with 14 bases between them. As DNA, the CDR3 is TGCAGTGCTAGGAAAGGGGGGGGAATGAACACTGAAGCTTTCTTT. Translated, it gives CSARKGGGMNTEAFF.

The chain recombines TRBV12-3 or TRBV12-4 with TRBJ1-3; a possible D gene is TRBD1 (6 bases). The V end lost 4 bases, the J end lost 4 bases, and 11 bases lay between the germline ends. The CDR3 consists of 14 residues. The CDR3 DNA is TGTGCCAGCAGTTCCCGGACAGCGGGAAACACCATATATTTT. Amino acid sequence: CASSSRTAGNTIYF.

By share, this clone ranks as medium-sized. This chain uses TRBV20-1 with TRBJ2-7, with 7 bases lining up with TRBD1. Per the germline V gene, CDR1 is DFQATT and CDR2 is SNEGSKA (reference sequence). The CDR3 length is 14 residues. V dropped 5 bases and J dropped 3; count of bases not matched to a gene: 10. CDR3 in amino acids: CSAPGQLDLYEQYF. DNA of the CDR3: TGCAGTGCTCCGGGACAGCTGGACCTCTACGAGCAGTACTTC.

The chain uses TRBV12-3 or TRBV12-4 and TRBJ2-7; the match to TRBD1 covers 9 bases. The V and J ends lost 5 bases and 7 bases, in that order; junction bases with no gene match: 9. The CDR3 totals 14 residues. CDR3 region: CASSDTGTGTEQYF. In DNA form, the CDR3 reads TGTGCCAGCAGTGACACCGGGACAGGGACGGAGCAGTACTTC.

The rearrangement links TRBV28 to TRBJ1-5; 7 bases line up with TRBD1. V lost 7 bases and J lost 4; bases outside the gene matches: 7. In germline, CDR1 is MDHEN, CDR2 SYDVKM. The CDR3 is made up of 14 amino acids. The CDR3 loop reads CASTRQGNNQPQHF. CDR3 sequence (DNA): TGTGCCAGCACCCGACAGGGAAATAATCAGCCCCAGCATTTT.

This clone was recorded at least ten times. This may come from a read error, since a much larger clone is one base off. The chain carries TRBV24-1 and TRBJ2-3, with D tentatively TRBD1 (6 bases). The germline gives CDR1 KGHDR, CDR2 SFDVKD. The CDR3 has 16 residues. The DNA of the CDR3 is TGTGGCACCAGTGATTCCAGGGGCTCAAGCACAGATACGCAGTATTTT. This encodes CGTSDSRGSSTDTQYF.